This T cell receptor beta chain was captured in a study of regulatory T cells in long-lasting Graves disease. Points from the study as a whole: Analysis covered peripheral blood alone, not thyroid tissue.

This clonotype was seen many times. No antigen is known for it. Germline CDR1 SGHVS, CDR2 FNYEAQ. This CDR3 has 15 residues. Germline trimming cut 5 bases from V and 8 bases from J; bases unmatched to any gene: 13. Building of the TCR beta libraries involved iRepertoire HTBI primers and Arm-PCR of CDR3 regions. TCRdb reprocessed the multiplex PCR reads via MiXCR and lists one record per CDR3 protein. Altogether roughly 420,000 distinct CDR3 sequences are present, less than 15% being singletons, with the ten largest covering around a sixth. The time point is: newly diagnosed GD, antithyroid drugs for less than 3 months. Isolated PBMC RNA provided the starting material for the TCR library. This sample was shared with a second study, whose subject was T cells in Graves' hyperthyroidism and ophthalmopathy. This second study says: During a first-round RT-PCR of the TCR CDR3, the HTBI primer set was used.

Source: peripheral blood mononuclear cells (PBMCs), taken at new diagnosis, from a patient treated with antithyroid drugs. This clonotype originated in a woman aged 45-60 years with Graves disease. The chain is built from TRBV7-6 and TRBJ2-7; 9 bases agree with TRBD2. The DNA of the CDR3 is TGTGCCAGCAGCAAAGGGACTAGCCTCCCCCAACAGCAGTACTTC. It yields the protein CASSKGTSLPQQQYF.